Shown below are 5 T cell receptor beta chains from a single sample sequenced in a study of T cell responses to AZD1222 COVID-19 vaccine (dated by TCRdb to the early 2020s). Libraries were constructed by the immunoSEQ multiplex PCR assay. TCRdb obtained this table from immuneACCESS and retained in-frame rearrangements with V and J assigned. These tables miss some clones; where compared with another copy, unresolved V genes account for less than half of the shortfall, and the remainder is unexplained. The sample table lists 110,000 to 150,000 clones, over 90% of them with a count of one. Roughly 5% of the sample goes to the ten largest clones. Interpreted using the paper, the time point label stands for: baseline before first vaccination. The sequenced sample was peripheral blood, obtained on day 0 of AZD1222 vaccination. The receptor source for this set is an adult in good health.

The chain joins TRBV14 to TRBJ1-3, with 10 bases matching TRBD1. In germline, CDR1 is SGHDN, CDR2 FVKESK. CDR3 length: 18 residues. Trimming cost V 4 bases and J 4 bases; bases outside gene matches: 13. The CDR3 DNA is TGTGCCAGCAGCCGAGGCCGTTGGACAGGGGGGACCGGAAACACCATATATTTT. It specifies CASSRGRWTGGTGNTIYF.

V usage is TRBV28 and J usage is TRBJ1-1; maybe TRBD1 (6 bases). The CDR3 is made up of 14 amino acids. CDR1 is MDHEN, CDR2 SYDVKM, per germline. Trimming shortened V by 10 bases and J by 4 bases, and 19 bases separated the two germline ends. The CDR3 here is CATHRELGGTEAFF. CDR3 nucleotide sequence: TGTGCCACGCATAGGGAGCTAGGGGGCACTGAAGCTTTCTTT.

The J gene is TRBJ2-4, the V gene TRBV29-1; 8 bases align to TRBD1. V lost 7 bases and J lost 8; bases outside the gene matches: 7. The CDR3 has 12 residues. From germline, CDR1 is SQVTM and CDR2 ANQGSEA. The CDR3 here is CSGGAGGDIQYF. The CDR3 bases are TGCAGCGGAGGGGCAGGGGGCGACATTCAGTACTTC.

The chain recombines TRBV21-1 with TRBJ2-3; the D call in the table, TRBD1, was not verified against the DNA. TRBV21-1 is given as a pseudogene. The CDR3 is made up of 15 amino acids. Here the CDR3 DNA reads TGTGCCAGCAGCATCCGCAGGGCAGGCACAGATACGCAGTATTTT. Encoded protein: CASSIRRAGTDTQYF.

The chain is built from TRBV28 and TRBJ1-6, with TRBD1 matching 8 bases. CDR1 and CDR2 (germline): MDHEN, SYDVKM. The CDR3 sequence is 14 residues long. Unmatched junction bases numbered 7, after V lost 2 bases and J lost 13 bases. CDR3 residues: CASSLHRGRLPLHF. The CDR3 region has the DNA TGTGCCAGCAGTTTACACAGGGGGAGACTTCCCCTCCACTTT. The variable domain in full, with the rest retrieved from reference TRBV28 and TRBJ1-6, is DVKVTQSSRYLVKRTGEKVFLECVQDMDHENMFWYRQDPGLGLRLIYFSYDVKMKEKGDIPEGYSVSREKKERFSLILESASTNQTSMYLCASSLHRGRLPLHFGNGTRLTVT.